The subject of this entry is one T cell receptor (beta chain). This clonotype was seen at least ten times. Its antigen is unknown. Base qualities are not provided; no much larger clone lies one nucleotide away. The data are from a study of Graves' ophthalmopathy and Graves' hyperthyroidism (dated by TCRdb to 2016 to 2018). A note on the overall study: Peripheral blood samples were taken at the time of initial diagnosis, before any treatment was given. The study used signatures of the TCR beta repertoire to tell Graves' ophthalmopathy apart from Graves' hyperthyroidism and to predict which patients would progress to ophthalmopathy. In total, 135 blood samples were TCR-sequenced: 40 to 45 ophthalmopathy, under 85 hyperthyroidism and approximately 17 hyperthyroidism-to-ophthalmopathy patients. A discovery set of 100 patients (43 ophthalmopathy, 60 or so stable hyperthyroidism) was enrolled to explore V-J signatures distinguishing ophthalmopathy from hyperthyroidism. An independent validation cohort comprised 18 hyperthyroidism patients and 17 patients who later progressed from hyperthyroidism to ophthalmopathy. In roughly six hyperthyroidism patients, T-cell repertoires of thyroid tissue and blood were compared. Following sample collection, hyperthyroidism patients were given methimazole at a starting dose of 30 mg daily, and ophthalmopathy patients were given high-dose intravenous methylprednisolone. The 100 discovery patients were randomly split 7:3 into training and test sets.

For repertoire sequencing, TCR beta CDR3 regions were amplified from RNA transcripts. The first round of RT-PCR was done with HTBI primers and the Qiagen OneStep RT-PCR kit, and was followed by a second round of multiplex PCR, then size selection and purification. Sequencing of the libraries was carried out on an Illumina HiSeq2000 in paired-end mode with 100 bp reads. As for the authors' bioinformatics: SOAPnuke was used for read processing, and reads with adapters, uncalled bases, a mean Phred below 15, or no exact constant-primer or identifier match were discarded. High-quality paired reads were merged with COPE v1.2.5. Clonotypes were defined as unique nucleotide sequences and were aligned to IMGT TRB V, D and J references using MiTCR v1.1. The analysis was limited to V-J combinations with a frequency above 0.0001, which together covered just over 98% of the repertoires. A TCR clonal expansion and chaos score per V-J combination was defined as the ratio of F50 clonal expansion to chaos observed in the TCRdist matrix. Welch's t-statistics and random forest were used to narrow the features down to roughly twelve V-J combinations, which were then fed into a naive Bayes classifier. Thyroid-blood repertoire similarity was quantified with the Morisita-Horn index. TCRdb reran the public reads through fastp at Q25 and MiXCR, keeping productive beta chains. Merged by CDR3 protein, the rows form single entries marked with the most common genes and DNA. The V and J calls and clone size come from TCRdb's table, not from the authors' own analysis. Present in this sample are under 800,000 distinct CDR3 sequences, 22% of which were seen just once. Around 6.5% of the sample is taken by the ten largest.

The CDR3 numbers 12 residues from cysteine through phenylalanine. The retained sequence is limited to the CDR3, 36 bases, with the frame set at the first base. CDR1 and CDR2 (SGHTA, FQGTGA) derive from the germline V gene. V is pared back by 3 bases and J by 6 bases, with 8 bases lying between the germline termini. Hyperthyroidism was considered stable if no progression to ophthalmopathy occurred within 18 months of follow-up. Patients with hyperthyroidism were aged 18 to 65 years, had been newly diagnosed, and had a disease duration of less than 2 months. Anyone with other autoimmune diseases, uncontrolled infections, pregnancy or lactation was excluded from the study. Clinical symptoms, serum thyroxine, TRAb, thyroid ultrasound and orbital computed tomography formed the basis of the diagnosis. PBMCs were isolated from approximately 10 ml of fresh peripheral blood by Ficoll-Paque density gradient centrifugation. Total RNA was extracted using Trizol reagent, and RNA quality was checked on an Agilent 2100 Bioanalyzer.

General findings and caveats noted by the study authors: In cross-validation, the 13-signature model distinguished ophthalmopathy from stable hyperthyroidism with nearly 90% sensitivity and 81% to 82% specificity, while in the test set the corresponding values were approximately 80% and 75%. Among expanded thyroid clonotypes with frequency above 0.001, most also showed up in blood, which suggests that blood repertoires may reflect the thyroid immune response. In validation, the model predicted ophthalmopathy progression with 55% to 71% sensitivity and approximately 75% specificity; more than ten predicted patients were CT-confirmed with GO in a median of around 6 months. Sample size was not statistically predetermined, and group allocation was not concealed from the investigators.

The rearranged segments are TRBV7-3 and TRBJ1-1; perhaps TRBD1 is the D gene, with 6 bases matching. The source is a young woman with stable Graves' hyperthyroidism. Some clones in this sample may be carry-over from other donors' samples. Donor details come from another sample of the same person, matched by shared clones. Specimen: peripheral blood. This receptor carries the CDR3 CASSLGAAEAFF. The bases read TGTGCCAGCAGCTTGGGGGCCGCTGAAGCTTTCTTT.